This T cell receptor beta chain was captured in a study of cytomegalovirus exposure and HLA in healthy donors. Germline CDR1 and CDR2: LGHNA and YNFKEQ. This CDR3 has 12 amino acids. Trimming left V 2 bases short and J 7 bases short, with 8 bases between. PCR involved 60 Vbeta and 13 Jbeta primers. Assay used: immunoSEQ multiplex PCR; TCRdb lists only in-frame clones, some missing. This sample carries 120,000 to 150,000 clones, nearly 80% of them seen once, and the ten largest clones take 1.5% to 2%. The chain employs TRBV4-2 and TRBJ1-1, with unresolved D. The source is a woman under 40 in good health and CMV-seronegative. Sequenced: PBMCs. The CDR3 DNA follows: TGTGCCAGCAGCCAACCCCCAGGTGAAGCTTTCTTT. Amino acid sequence: CASSQPPGEAFF.